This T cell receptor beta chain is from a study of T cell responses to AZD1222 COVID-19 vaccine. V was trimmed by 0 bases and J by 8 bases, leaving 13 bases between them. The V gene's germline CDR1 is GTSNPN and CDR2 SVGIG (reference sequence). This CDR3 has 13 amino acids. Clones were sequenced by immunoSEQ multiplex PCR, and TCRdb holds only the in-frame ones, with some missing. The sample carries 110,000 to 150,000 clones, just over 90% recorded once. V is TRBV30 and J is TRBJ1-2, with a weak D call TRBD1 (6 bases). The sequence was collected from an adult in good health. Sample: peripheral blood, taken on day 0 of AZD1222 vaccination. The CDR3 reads CAWSVLEGGGYTF. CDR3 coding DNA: TGTGCCTGGAGTGTACTGGAAGGGGGGGGCTACACCTTC. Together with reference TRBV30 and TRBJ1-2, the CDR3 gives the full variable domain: SQTIHQWPATLVQPVGSPLSLECTVEGTSNPNLYWYRQAAGRGLQLLFYSVGIGQISSEVPQNLSASRPQDRQFILSSKKLLLSDSGFYLCAWSVLEGGGYTFGSGTRLTVV.